This T cell receptor beta chain was captured in a study of blood T cell repertoires in COVID-19 (dated by TCRdb to between 2020 and 2021). In terms of the full investigation: Collaborator samples came from the United States, Italy and Spain and covered acute and convalescent phases of COVID-19. The prospective study material was composed of cDNA or gDNA derived from T cells, B-cell-depleted T cells, or PBMCs. Deeply sampled blood TCRbeta repertoires from subjects exposed to, actively infected with, or recovered from COVID-19 were included in the dataset. The repertoires were released in a freely available public database intended as a resource for research on the immune response to SARS-CoV-2. Samples came from the ongoing ImmuneRACE study (first 160 participants) plus 1,254 subjects from 6 global collaborators. Sample metadata almost always included a de-identified subject ID, COVID-19 status, age in years and sex. Where HLA class I and class II types were available, the types were taken from metadata supplied by the sample provider, not from assay-based typing. Overall study outcomes, separate from this receptor: The quantity of clinical and demographic metadata differed by source and by participant and was supplied without curation.

V lost 8 bases and J lost 1 base; the stretch between them is 9 bases long. The CDR3 goes from the cysteine to the phenylalanine over 14 residues. Only the CDR3 portion is preserved as DNA: 42 bases, with reading frame beginning at the first base. Looking up the germline V gene (reference sequence) yields CDR1 LNHDA and CDR2 SQIVND. TCRbeta CDR3 regions were amplified from genomic DNA using the immunoSEQ Assay, a bias-controlled multiplex PCR. On the authors' methods: Within the assay, amplification of reference gene primers was used to estimate how many nucleated cells each sample contained. To quantify the absolute abundance of each unique TCRbeta CDR3 rearrangement, sequence reads were collapsed and filtered. Productive Simpson clonality was computed per sample as the square root of Simpson's diversity index over productive rearrangements. As stored in TCRdb, this immuneACCESS dataset retains in-frame rearrangements with V and J assigned. A fraction of the clones does not appear; measured against another copy, unresolved V genes explain less than half of the discrepancy, and the remainder lacks a known reason. V and J calls and clone size come straight from that table; D and trimming were deduced from the DNA. For this sample there are about 270,000 clones; about 90% appear just once. The ten largest clones capture more than 1.5% of the sample.

In the prospective study, participants were roughly 18 to 95 years old, resided in 25 or so geographic areas of the United States, and were enrolled through a virtual design. In the prospective study, cohorts were assigned on the basis of participant-reported clinical history obtained from a screening survey and a study questionnaire. Recovered participants in ImmuneRACE Cohort 3 were defined as having two consecutive negative NP/OP PCR tests, clearance from a healthcare professional, or resolution of symptoms. In the prospective study, whole blood, serum and a nasopharyngeal or oropharyngeal swab were collected from each participant by mobile phlebotomists. Participants in the prospective study had the option to provide additional blood draws and questionnaires over a roughly 2-month period. Blood samples from the prospective study were shipped frozen or at room temperature prior to DNA extraction.

As for this clone: Its antigen is still unknown. It has no much larger one-base neighbor in the sample; base qualities were not kept.

The receptor comes from an older woman who had recovered from COVID-19. The rearrangement joined TRBV19 to TRBJ2-6; a weak D assignment points to TRBD2 (5 bases agree). What was sequenced was PBMCs or T cells enriched from blood (not recorded which). The CDR3 is CASSPGSGANVLTF. DNA sequence: TGTGCCAGTTCCCCGGGGTCTGGGGCCAACGTCCTGACTTTC.